The 30 T cell receptor beta chains given below trace back to one sample, sequenced in a study of technical replicates of blood from several donors. Measured with immunoSEQ multiplex PCR; TCRdb has only the in-frame clones, and not every one. The table includes about 86,000 clones, roughly 95% detected once. The specimen was T cells isolated from PBMCs. The receptors stem from a human donor in good health.

V usage is TRBV19 and J usage is TRBJ1-1; 10 bases match TRBD1. The J segment lost 4 bases and the V segment lost 10 bases, leaving 6 bases of the junction unmatched. From germline, CDR1 is LNHDA and CDR2 SQIVND (reference sequence). The CDR3 is 13 amino acids. The CDR3 spells CATRQGAPTEAFF. The CDR3 nucleotides are TGTGCCACGAGACAGGGGGCGCCCACTGAAGCTTTCTTT.

The rearrangement joins TRBV29-1 to TRBJ2-1, with no clear D. Trimming took off 4 bases at V and 10 bases at J, with 14 bases between the two ends. Germline values: CDR1 SQVTM, CDR2 ANQGSEA. The CDR3 extends over 12 amino acids. CDR3 protein: CSVGRRALEQFF. CDR3 coding DNA: TGCAGCGTTGGCAGGCGAGCCTTGGAGCAGTTCTTC.

The gene calls are TRBV28 and TRBJ1-3, with no clear D. The CDR3 runs to 13 residues. The ends were cut back, 10 bases at V and 0 bases at J, with 10 bases in the middle. Looked up from germline, CDR1 is MDHEN and CDR2 is SYDVKM. The CDR3 is CATLMSSGNTIYF. The CDR3 nucleotides are TGTGCCACCCTGATGAGCTCTGGAAACACCATATATTTT.

The chain is built from TRBV7-2 and TRBJ1-4; D is unclear. Germline assignment: CDR1 SGHTA and CDR2 FQGNSA. Trimming stripped 1 base from V and 0 bases from J, with 6 bases between. CDR3 size: 15 residues. The CDR3 loop reads CASSLVLATNEKLFF. CDR3 in DNA: TGTGCCAGCAGCTTAGTCCTTGCAACTAATGAAAAACTGTTTTTT.

The chain uses TRBV7-2 and TRBJ2-7; 12 positions match TRBD2. V shed 8 bases, J shed 1 base, and the junction held 6 bases outside the gene matches. The CDR3 contains 15 residues. The germline CDR1 and CDR2 sequences are SGHTA and FQGNSA. The CDR3 nucleotides read TGTGCCAGCGGGCTAGCGGGAGGGCTTTCCTACGAGCAGTACTTC. Its protein is CASGLAGGLSYEQYF. The full variable domain, its missing parts supplied by reference TRBV7-2 and TRBJ2-7, is GAGVSQSPSNKVTEKGKDVELRCDPISGHTALYWYRQSLGQGLEFLIYFQGNSAPDKSGLPSDRFSAERTGGSVSTLTIQRTQQEDSAVYLCASGLAGGLSYEQYFGPGTRLTVT.

The chain joins TRBV6-5 to TRBJ1-1; tentative D call: TRBD1 (5 bases). Trimming took off 7 bases at V and 1 base at J, with 10 bases between the two ends. This CDR3 has 13 residues. Per the germline V gene, CDR1 is MNHEY and CDR2 is SVGAGI. The CDR3 DNA is TGTGCCAGCACTAGGGGTCCGAACACTGAAGCTTTCTTT. Translation gives CASTRGPNTEAFF.

CDR3 sequence reads: CASSFIREANYGYTF. The CDR3 nucleotides are TGTGCCAGCAGCTTCATCAGGGAAGCTAACTATGGCTACACCTTC. The chain has TRBV7-2 and TRBJ1-2; a weak D match, TRBD1 (5 bases). The V gene's germline CDR1 is SGHTA and CDR2 FQGNSA. The CDR3 has 15 amino acids. Trimming stripped 3 bases from V and 0 bases from J, with 11 bases between.

This clone came up a few times. The chain carries TRBV28 and TRBJ1-1; D remains ambiguous. V lost 7 bases and J 5 bases, leaving 17 bases between the germline ends. Germline CDR1 reads MDHEN; CDR2 reads SYDVKM. CDR3 length: 14 residues. CDR3 coding DNA: TGTGCCAGCACTGTCCACGGTTTTATAACTGAAGCTTTCTTT. It translates to CASTVHGFITEAFF.

V usage is TRBV10-3 and J usage is TRBJ2-7; a weak D match, TRBD1 (6 bases). V was pared by 5 bases and J by 2 bases, with 16 bases between. The CDR3 covers 15 residues. Germline assignment: CDR1 ENHRY and CDR2 SYGVKD. CDR3 amino acids: CAISITGTNAYEQYF. The CDR3 nucleotides are TGTGCCATCAGTATTACCGGGACAAACGCCTACGAGCAGTACTTC.

The chain couples TRBV28 to TRBJ2-7; TRBD1 might be the D (6 bases). CDR1 is MDHEN and CDR2 is SYDVKM in the germline V gene. The CDR3 loop spans 14 amino acids. Trimming took 6 bases from V and 2 from J, leaving 14 bases between them. CDR3 region: CASRPAGTPYEQYF. CDR3 nucleotides: TGTGCCAGCAGGCCCGCCGGGACACCCTACGAGCAGTACTTC.

A single count supports this clone. The chain links TRBV19 to TRBJ2-3, with 8 nucleotides matching TRBD1. CDR3 length: 15 residues. Per germline, CDR1 LNHDA and CDR2 SQIVND (reference sequence). V shed 4 bases, J shed 1 base, and the junction held 4 bases outside the gene matches. The CDR3 loop is CASSTTGVRTDTQYF. CDR3 DNA: TGTGCCAGTAGTACGACAGGGGTGCGCACAGATACGCAGTATTTT.

In this sample, this clone turned up a few times. This rearrangement joins TRBV7-9 to TRBJ1-4; perhaps TRBD1 as D (6 bases). Germline V gives CDR1 SEHNR, CDR2 FQNEAQ (reference sequence). The germline V and J ends were trimmed by 6 bases and 2 bases, with 16 bases remaining between them. The CDR3 is 16 amino acids. In DNA, the CDR3 is TGTGCCAGCAGTTACAGGGTAGCTTCGACTAATGAAAAACTGTTTTTT. Protein sequence: CASSYRVASTNEKLFF.

This clone appeared once. The V call is TRBV25-1, the J call TRBJ1-2; TRBD1 aligns across 10 bases. J lost 4 bases, V lost 3 bases, and 5 bases had no gene match. The germline V gene encodes CDR1 MGHDK and CDR2 SYGVNS. The CDR3 loop spans 15 amino acids. The CDR3 bases are TGTGCCAGCAGTGAGATCGGGGACAGGGGCTATGGCTACACCTTC. Translation: CASSEIGDRGYGYTF.

The chain employs TRBV11-3 and TRBJ2-1, with D possibly being TRBD2 (6 bases). Germline-derived CDR1 and CDR2 are SGHNT and YENEEA. The CDR3 sequence is 14 residues long. V shed 6 bases and J shed 6 bases, with 15 bases lying between them. CDR3 sequence reads: CASREGQGGNEQFF. CDR3 DNA: TGTGCCAGCAGGGAGGGGCAGGGAGGCAATGAGCAGTTCTTC.

This sequence joins TRBV6-6 and TRBJ2-7, with D uncertain. Deletions cut 5 bases from V and 7 bases from J, with 9 bases between. This CDR3 has 11 residues. Germline CDR1 reads MNHNY; CDR2 reads SVGAGI (reference sequence). The CDR3 loop is CASSTDREQYF. CDR3 nucleotides: TGTGCCAGCAGTACAGATAGGGAGCAGTACTTC.

This sequence joins TRBV21-1 and TRBJ2-1; the table's D call, TRBD2, was not checked against the DNA. TRBV21-1 is a listed pseudogene. CDR3 length: 13 amino acids. The CDR3 DNA follows: TGTGCCAGCAGCACCTGGGACTCCAATGAGCAGTTCTTC. The encoded protein is CASSTWDSNEQFF.

This clone was seen only once. The gene calls are TRBV30 and TRBJ1-1; D gene uncertain. Trimming took off 4 bases at V and 1 base at J, with 7 bases between the two ends. The V gene's germline CDR1 is GTSNPN and CDR2 SVGIG (reference sequence). The CDR3 loop spans 12 amino acids. CDR3 DNA sequence: TGTGCCTGGATCCTAGAGAACACTGAAGCTTTCTTT. Amino acid sequence: CAWILENTEAFF.

CDR3 region: CASSSHQGDGYEQYF. The CDR3, as DNA: TGTGCCAGCAGCTCGCATCAGGGGGACGGCTACGAGCAGTACTTC. The chain couples TRBV9 to TRBJ2-7, with 7 bases lining up with TRBD1. There are 15 residues in the CDR3. From germline, CDR1 is SGDLS and CDR2 YYNGEE. Unmatched junction bases numbered 10, after V lost 4 bases and J lost 3 bases.

The rearrangement links TRBV5-1 to TRBJ2-1; maybe TRBD2 (6 bases). This CDR3 has 15 residues. V shed 0 bases and J shed 8 bases, with 15 bases lying between them. Germline V gives CDR1 SGHRS, CDR2 YFSETQ. As DNA, the CDR3 is TGCGCCAGCAGCTTGGATCATATTAGCGGTTATGAGCAGTTCTTC. Protein: CASSLDHISGYEQFF.

The chain joins TRBV4-2 to TRBJ1-5, with TRBD1 identical over 9 bases. Looked up from germline, CDR1 is LGHNA and CDR2 is YNFKEQ. J lost 2 bases, V lost 8 bases, and 16 bases had no gene match. This CDR3 region has 18 residues. The CDR3 loop is CASYGTGKIEGRNQPQHF. The DNA for the CDR3 is TGTGCCAGCTACGGGACAGGGAAGATAGAAGGGCGCAATCAGCCCCAGCATTTT.

The chain employs TRBV13 and TRBJ2-2, with D hard to call. The CDR3 runs to 16 residues. Per the germline V gene, CDR1 is PRHDT and CDR2 is FYEKMQ (reference sequence). V was pared by 10 bases and J by 1 base, with 19 bases between. CDR3 sequence (DNA): TGTGCCACTCATCCTAGACTGACCAAGAACACCGGGGAGCTGTTTTTT. Protein sequence: CATHPRLTKNTGELFF.

In the case of this clone: At one of its ends the junction is not consistent with the germline gene, which may arise from a read error. V is TRBV7-7 and J is TRBJ1-1, with D unresolved. This CDR3 comprises 17 residues. Germline V gene lookup returns CDR1 SSHAT and CDR2 FNYEAQ (reference sequence). CDR3 sequence (DNA): TGTGCTAGCAGCTTAGGTTCGGCAGGAGGGATGAACACTGAAGCTTTCTTT. It specifies CASSLGSAGGMNTEAFF.

The chain recombines TRBV7-3 with TRBJ1-4; 8 positions match TRBD1. V trimming: 5 bases; J trimming: 8 bases; junction bases outside the gene matches: 4. This CDR3 has 13 residues. The germline CDR1 and CDR2 sequences are SGHTA and FQGTGA. The CDR3 nucleotides read TGTGCCAGCAGCGGGACAGGTCGCGAAAAACTGTTTTTT. It codes for CASSGTGREKLFF.

The rearrangement links TRBV5-4 to TRBJ2-3, with 10 bases lining up with TRBD2. J lost 2 bases, V lost 1 base, and 1 base had no gene match. This CDR3 has 15 amino acids. Per the germline V gene, CDR1 is SGHNT and CDR2 is YYREEE (reference sequence). This CDR3 is CASSLLAGDTDTQYF. CDR3 in DNA: TGTGCCAGCAGCTTGCTAGCGGGGGACACAGATACGCAGTATTTT.

J is TRBJ2-5 and V is TRBV5-6; D might be TRBD1 (6 bases). This CDR3 spans 16 amino acids. Deletions cut 5 bases from V and 0 bases from J, with 17 bases between. Per the germline V gene, CDR1 is SGHDT and CDR2 is YYEEEE. This CDR3 is CASRRKRGQNQETQYF. CDR3 in DNA: TGTGCCAGCAGACGAAAGAGAGGACAGAACCAAGAGACCCAGTACTTC.

V usage is TRBV4-2 and J usage is TRBJ1-2; D not certain. The ends were cut back, 4 bases at V and 2 bases at J, with 11 bases in the middle. In germline, CDR1 is LGHNA, CDR2 YNFKEQ. CDR3 size: 14 residues. The CDR3 DNA reads TGTGCCAGCAGCCTGGAGAGGGAGAACTATGGCTACACCTTC. Residues: CASSLERENYGYTF.

The J gene is TRBJ2-7, the V gene TRBV2; D is ambiguous. This CDR3 comprises 13 residues. Trimming left V 7 bases short and J 0 bases short, with 10 bases between. Per the germline V gene, CDR1 is SNHLY and CDR2 is FYNNEI. This chain's CDR3 is CASKAVFSYEQYF. DNA of the CDR3: TGTGCCAGCAAGGCGGTATTCTCCTACGAGCAGTACTTC.

This clone was recorded only once. The V call is TRBV6-6, the J call TRBJ2-7; TRBD1 agrees at 8 bases. Germline CDR1 reads MNHNY; CDR2 reads SVGAGI (reference sequence). With 8 bases clipped from V and 4 bases from J, the junction kept 10 bases outside the gene matches. The CDR3 length is 14 residues. CDR3 nucleotide sequence: TGTGCCAGCCGCCGGGGGCAGGGGGCATACGAGCAGTACTTC. It codes for CASRRGQGAYEQYF.

This chain joins TRBV7-2 and TRBJ2-1; TRBD2 aligns across 8 bases. The CDR3 is 17 residues long. CDR1 is SGHTA, CDR2 FQGNSA, per germline. V lost 7 bases and J lost 7; bases outside the gene matches: 18. CDR3 sequence: CASTLFGRLATFNEQFF. CDR3 nucleotide sequence: TGTGCCAGCACCCTTTTCGGGCGACTAGCGACCTTTAATGAGCAGTTCTTC.

This chain connects TRBV6-1 to TRBJ2-1, with D possibly being TRBD1 (7 bases). The CDR3 sequence is 12 residues long. The germline V and J ends were trimmed by 10 bases and 7 bases, with 14 bases remaining between them. The V gene's germline CDR1 is MNHNS and CDR2 SASEGT. The CDR3 DNA sequence: TGTGCCACCATGACAGGGAGGAATGAGCAGTTCTTC. It encodes CATMTGRNEQFF.